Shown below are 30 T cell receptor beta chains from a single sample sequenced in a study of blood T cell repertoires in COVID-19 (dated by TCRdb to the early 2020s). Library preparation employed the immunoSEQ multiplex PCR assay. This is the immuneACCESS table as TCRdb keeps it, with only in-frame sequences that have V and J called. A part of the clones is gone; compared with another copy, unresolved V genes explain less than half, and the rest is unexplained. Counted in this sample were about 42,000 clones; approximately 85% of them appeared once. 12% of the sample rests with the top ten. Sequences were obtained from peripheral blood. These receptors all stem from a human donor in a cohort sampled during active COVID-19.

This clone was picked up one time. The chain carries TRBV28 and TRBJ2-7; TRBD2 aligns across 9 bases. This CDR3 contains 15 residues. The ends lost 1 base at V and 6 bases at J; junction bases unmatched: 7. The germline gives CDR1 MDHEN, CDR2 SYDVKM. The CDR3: CASSLSPSGAGEQYF. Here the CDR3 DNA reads TGTGCCAGCAGTTTATCGCCTAGCGGGGCTGGCGAGCAGTACTTC.

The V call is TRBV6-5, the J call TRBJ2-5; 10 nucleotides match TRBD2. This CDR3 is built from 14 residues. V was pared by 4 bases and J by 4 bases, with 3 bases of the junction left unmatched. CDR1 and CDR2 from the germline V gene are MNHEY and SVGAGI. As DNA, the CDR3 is TGTGCCAGCAGTTTGGAGCGGGGGGGAGAGACCCAGTACTTC. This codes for CASSLERGGETQYF.

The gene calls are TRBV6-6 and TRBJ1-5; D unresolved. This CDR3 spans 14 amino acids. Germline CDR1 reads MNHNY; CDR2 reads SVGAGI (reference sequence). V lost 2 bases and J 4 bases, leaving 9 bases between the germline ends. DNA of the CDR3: TGTGCCAGCAGTTACATGGAACAGAATCAGCCCCAGCATTTT. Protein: CASSYMEQNQPQHF.

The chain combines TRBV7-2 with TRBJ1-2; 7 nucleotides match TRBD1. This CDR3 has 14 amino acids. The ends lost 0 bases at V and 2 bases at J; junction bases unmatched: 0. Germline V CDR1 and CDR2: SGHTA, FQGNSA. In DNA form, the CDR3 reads TGTGCCAGCAGCTTAGCGGGACAGAACTATGGCTACACCTTC. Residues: CASSLAGQNYGYTF.

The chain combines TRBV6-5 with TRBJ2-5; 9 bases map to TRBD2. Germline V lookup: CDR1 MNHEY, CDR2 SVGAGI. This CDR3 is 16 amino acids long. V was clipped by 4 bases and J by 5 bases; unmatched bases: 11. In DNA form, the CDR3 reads TGTGCCAGCAGTTCTAGCGGGGATATGACGTGGGAGACCCAGTACTTC. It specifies CASSSSGDMTWETQYF.

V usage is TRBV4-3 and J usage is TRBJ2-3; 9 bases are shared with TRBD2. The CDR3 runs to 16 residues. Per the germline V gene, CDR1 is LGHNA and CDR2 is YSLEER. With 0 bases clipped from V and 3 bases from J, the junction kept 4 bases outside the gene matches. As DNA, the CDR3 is TGCGCCAGCAGCCAAGACTGGCGGGGGGGAACAGATACGCAGTATTTT. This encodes CASSQDWRGGTDTQYF.

CDR3 in DNA: TGTGCCAGCAGCCTCAGGACAGGGGGGAACTATGGCTACACCTTC. Translated: CASSLRTGGNYGYTF. The chain links TRBV6-2 or TRBV6-3 to TRBJ1-2; 10 nucleotides align to TRBD1. The CDR3 is made up of 15 amino acids. Germline CDR1 MNHEY, CDR2 SVGEGT. V gave up 6 bases and J gave up 2 bases; unmatched junction bases: 6.

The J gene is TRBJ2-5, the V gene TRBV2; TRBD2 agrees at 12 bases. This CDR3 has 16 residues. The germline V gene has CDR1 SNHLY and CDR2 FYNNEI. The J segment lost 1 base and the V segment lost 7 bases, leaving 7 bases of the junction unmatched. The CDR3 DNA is TGTGCCAGCATCATCATGACTAGCGGGGGCCAAGAGACCCAGTACTTC. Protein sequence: CASIIMTSGGQETQYF.

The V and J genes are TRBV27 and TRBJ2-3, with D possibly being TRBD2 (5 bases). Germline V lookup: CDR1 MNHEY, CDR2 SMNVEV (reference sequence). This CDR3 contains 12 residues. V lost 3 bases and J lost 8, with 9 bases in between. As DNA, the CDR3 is TGTGCCAGCAGTTTCTTGGCGGGTACGCAGTATTTT. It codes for CASSFLAGTQYF.

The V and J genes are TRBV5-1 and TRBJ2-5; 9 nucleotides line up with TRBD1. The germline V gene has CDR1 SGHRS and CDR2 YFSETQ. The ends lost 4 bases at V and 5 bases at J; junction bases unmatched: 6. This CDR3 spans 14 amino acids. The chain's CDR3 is CASSPLDRGETQYF. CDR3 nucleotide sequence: TGCGCCAGCAGCCCTCTTGACAGGGGGGAGACCCAGTACTTC. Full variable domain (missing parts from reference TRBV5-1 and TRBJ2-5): KAGVTQTPRYLIKTRGQQVTLSCSPISGHRSVSWYQQTPGQGLQFLFEYFSETQRNKGNFPGRFSGRQFSNSRSEMNVSTLELGDSALYLCASSPLDRGETQYFGPGTRLLVL.

CDR3: CASSLSAGVGKNIQYF. In DNA form, the CDR3 reads TGTGCCAGCAGCTTAAGTGCCGGGGTGGGCAAAAACATTCAGTACTTC. This chain uses TRBV7-3 with TRBJ2-4; perhaps TRBD2 as D (5 bases). Germline lookup yields CDR1 SGHTA and CDR2 FQGTGA. The CDR3 covers 16 residues. The V gene lost 1 base and the J gene lost 3 bases, with 13 bases spanning the gap.

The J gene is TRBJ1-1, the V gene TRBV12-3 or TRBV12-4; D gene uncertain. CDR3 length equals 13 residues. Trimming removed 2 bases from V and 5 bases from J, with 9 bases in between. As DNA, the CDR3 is TGTGCCAGCAGTTTACGGGGTTATACTGAAGCTTTCTTT. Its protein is CASSLRGYTEAFF.

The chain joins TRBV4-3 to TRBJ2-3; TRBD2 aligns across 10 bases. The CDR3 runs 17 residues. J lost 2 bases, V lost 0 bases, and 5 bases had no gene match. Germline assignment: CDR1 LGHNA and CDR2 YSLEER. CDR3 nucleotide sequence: TGCGCCAGCAGCCAAGATAGAGCGGGGGGGCTCACAGATACGCAGTATTTT. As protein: CASSQDRAGGLTDTQYF.

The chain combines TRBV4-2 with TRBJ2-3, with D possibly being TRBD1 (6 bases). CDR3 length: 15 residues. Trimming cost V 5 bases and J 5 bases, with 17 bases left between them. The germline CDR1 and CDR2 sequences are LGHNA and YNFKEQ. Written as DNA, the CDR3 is TGTGCCAGCAGCTCCCGAACAGGGTGGGAAGATACGCAGTATTTT. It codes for CASSSRTGWEDTQYF.

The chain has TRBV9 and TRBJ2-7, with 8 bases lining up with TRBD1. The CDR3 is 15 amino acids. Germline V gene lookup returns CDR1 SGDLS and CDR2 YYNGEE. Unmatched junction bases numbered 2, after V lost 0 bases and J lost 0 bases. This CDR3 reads CASSVDDRGSYEQYF. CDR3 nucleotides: TGTGCCAGCAGCGTAGACGACAGGGGCTCCTACGAGCAGTACTTC.

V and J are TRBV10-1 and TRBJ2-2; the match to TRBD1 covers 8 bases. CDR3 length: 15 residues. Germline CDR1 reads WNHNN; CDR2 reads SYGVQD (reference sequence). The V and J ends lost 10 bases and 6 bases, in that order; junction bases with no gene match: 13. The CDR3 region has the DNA TGCGCCATCCCTGGGCGGGACAGGTTCGCCGGGGAGCTGTTTTTT. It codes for CAIPGRDRFAGELFF.

The CDR3 DNA reads as TGTGCCAGTAGTAGGGGGGGGAACAATCAGCCCCAGCATTTT. The encoded protein is CASSRGGNNQPQHF. The chain uses TRBV19 and TRBJ1-5; TRBD1 might be the D (5 bases). This CDR3 spans 14 amino acids. The V and J ends lost 4 bases and 3 bases respectively, with 10 bases between them. Germline CDR1 LNHDA, CDR2 SQIVND (reference sequence).

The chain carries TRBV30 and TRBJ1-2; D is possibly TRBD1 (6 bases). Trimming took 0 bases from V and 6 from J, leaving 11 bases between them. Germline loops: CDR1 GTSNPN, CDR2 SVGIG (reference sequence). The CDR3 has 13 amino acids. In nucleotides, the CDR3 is TGTGCCTGGAGTGTAGGGCAGGGGAATGGCTACACCTTC. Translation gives CAWSVGQGNGYTF.

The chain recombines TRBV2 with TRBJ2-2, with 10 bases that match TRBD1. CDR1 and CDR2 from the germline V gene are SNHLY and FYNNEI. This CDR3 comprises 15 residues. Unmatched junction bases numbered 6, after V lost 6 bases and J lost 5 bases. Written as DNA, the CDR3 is TGTGCCAGCAGGACGACAGGGGGCTGGACCGGGGAGCTGTTTTTT. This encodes CASRTTGGWTGELFF.

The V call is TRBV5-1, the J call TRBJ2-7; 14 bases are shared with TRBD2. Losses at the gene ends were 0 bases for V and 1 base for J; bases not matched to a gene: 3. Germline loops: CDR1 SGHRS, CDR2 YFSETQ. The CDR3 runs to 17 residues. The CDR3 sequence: CASSLGLAGGPSYEQYF. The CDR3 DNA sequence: TGCGCCAGCAGCTTGGGACTAGCGGGGGGGCCGTCCTACGAGCAGTACTTC.

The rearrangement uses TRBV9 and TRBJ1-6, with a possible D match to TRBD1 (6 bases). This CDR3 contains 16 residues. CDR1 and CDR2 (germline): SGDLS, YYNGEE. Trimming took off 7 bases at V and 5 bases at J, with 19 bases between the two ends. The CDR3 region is CASSWGQPSDNSPLHF. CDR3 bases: TGTGCCAGCTCTTGGGGGCAGCCTTCCGATAATTCACCCCTCCACTTT. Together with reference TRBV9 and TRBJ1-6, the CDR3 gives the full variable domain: DSGVTQTPKHLITATGQRVTLRCSPRSGDLSVYWYQQSLDQGLQFLIQYYNGEERAKGNILERFSAQQFPDLHSELNLSSLELGDSALYFCASSWGQPSDNSPLHFGNGTRLTVT.

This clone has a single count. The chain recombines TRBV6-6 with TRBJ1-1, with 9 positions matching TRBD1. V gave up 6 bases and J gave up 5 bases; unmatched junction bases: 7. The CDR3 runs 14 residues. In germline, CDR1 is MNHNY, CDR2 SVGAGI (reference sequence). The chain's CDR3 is CASSEPGQGTEAFF. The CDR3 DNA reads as TGTGCCAGCAGCGAGCCGGGACAGGGAACTGAAGCTTTCTTT.

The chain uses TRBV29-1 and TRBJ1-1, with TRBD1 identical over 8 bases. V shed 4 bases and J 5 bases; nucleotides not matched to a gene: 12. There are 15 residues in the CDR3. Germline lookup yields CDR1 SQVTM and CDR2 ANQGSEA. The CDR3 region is CSVGAWTGMSTEAFF. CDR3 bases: TGCAGCGTTGGGGCATGGACAGGGATGTCGACTGAAGCTTTCTTT.

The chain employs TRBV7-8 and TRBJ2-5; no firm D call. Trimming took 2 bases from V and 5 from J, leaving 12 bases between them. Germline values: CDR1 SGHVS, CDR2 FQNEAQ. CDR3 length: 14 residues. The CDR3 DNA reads TGTGCCAGCAGCTTATCCCCACCAGTCGAGACCCAGTACTTC. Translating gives CASSLSPPVETQYF.

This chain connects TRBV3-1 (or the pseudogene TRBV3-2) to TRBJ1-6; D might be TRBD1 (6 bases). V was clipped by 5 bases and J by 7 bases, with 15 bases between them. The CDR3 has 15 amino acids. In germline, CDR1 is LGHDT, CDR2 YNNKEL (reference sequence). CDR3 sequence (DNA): TGTGCCAGCAGCGCGAGGGACACGGACAATTCACCCCTCCACTTT. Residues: CASSARDTDNSPLHF.

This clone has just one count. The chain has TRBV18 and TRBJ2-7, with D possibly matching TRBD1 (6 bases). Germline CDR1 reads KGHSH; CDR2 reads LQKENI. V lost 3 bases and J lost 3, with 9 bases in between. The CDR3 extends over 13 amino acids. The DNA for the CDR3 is TGTGCCAGCTCACCGACAGGAATCTACGAGCAGTACTTC. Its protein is CASSPTGIYEQYF.

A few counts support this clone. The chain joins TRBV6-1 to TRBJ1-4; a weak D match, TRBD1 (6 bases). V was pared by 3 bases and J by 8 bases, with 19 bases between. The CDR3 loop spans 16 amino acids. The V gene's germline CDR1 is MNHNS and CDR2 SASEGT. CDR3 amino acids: CASSEVRGAGEEKLFF. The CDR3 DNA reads TGTGCCAGCAGTGAGGTTCGGGGGGCAGGGGAGGAAAAACTGTTTTTT.

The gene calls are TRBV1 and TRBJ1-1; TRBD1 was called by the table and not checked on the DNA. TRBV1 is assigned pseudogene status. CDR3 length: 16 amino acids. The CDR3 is CTSSQDSHRMNTEAFF. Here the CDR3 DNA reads TGCACCAGCAGCCAAGATTCCCACAGAATGAACACTGAAGCTTTCTTT.

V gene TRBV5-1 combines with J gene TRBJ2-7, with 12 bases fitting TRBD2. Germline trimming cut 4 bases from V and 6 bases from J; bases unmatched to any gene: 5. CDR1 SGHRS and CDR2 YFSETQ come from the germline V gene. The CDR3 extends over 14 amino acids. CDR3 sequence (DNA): TGCGCCAGCAGCATTTGGACTAGCGGGGTCGAGCAGTACTTC. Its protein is CASSIWTSGVEQYF. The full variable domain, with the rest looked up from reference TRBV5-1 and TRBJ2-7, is KAGVTQTPRYLIKTRGQQVTLSCSPISGHRSVSWYQQTPGQGLQFLFEYFSETQRNKGNFPGRFSGRQFSNSRSEMNVSTLELGDSALYLCASSIWTSGVEQYFGPGTRLTVT.

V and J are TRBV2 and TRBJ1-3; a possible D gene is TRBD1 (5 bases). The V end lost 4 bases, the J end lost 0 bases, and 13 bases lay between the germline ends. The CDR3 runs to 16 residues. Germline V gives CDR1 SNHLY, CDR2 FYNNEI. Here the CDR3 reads CASSGRERNSGNTIYF. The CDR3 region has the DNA TGTGCCAGCAGTGGCAGGGAAAGGAACTCTGGAAACACCATATATTTT. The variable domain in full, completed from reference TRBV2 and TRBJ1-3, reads EPEVTQTPSHQVTQMGQEVILRCVPISNHLYFYWYRQILGQKVEFLVSFYNNEISEKSEIFDDQFSVERPDGSNFTLKIRSTKLEDSAMYFCASSGRERNSGNTIYFGEGSWLTVV.